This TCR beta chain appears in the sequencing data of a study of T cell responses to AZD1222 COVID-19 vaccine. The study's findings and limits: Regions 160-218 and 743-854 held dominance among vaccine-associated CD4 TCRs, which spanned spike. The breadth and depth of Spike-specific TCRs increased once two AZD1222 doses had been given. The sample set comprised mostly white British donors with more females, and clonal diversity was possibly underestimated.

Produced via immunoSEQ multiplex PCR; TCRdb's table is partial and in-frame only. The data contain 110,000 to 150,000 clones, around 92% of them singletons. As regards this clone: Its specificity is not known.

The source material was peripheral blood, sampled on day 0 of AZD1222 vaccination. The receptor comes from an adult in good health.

CDR3 sequence reads: CASTGYPGNTIYF. CDR3 in DNA: TGTGCCAGTACAGGGTATCCTGGAAACACCATATATTTT. The chain combines TRBV12-3 or TRBV12-4 with TRBJ1-3, with D tentatively TRBD1 (6 bases). CDR3 length: 13 residues. V was pared by 9 bases and J by 2 bases, with 11 bases between.